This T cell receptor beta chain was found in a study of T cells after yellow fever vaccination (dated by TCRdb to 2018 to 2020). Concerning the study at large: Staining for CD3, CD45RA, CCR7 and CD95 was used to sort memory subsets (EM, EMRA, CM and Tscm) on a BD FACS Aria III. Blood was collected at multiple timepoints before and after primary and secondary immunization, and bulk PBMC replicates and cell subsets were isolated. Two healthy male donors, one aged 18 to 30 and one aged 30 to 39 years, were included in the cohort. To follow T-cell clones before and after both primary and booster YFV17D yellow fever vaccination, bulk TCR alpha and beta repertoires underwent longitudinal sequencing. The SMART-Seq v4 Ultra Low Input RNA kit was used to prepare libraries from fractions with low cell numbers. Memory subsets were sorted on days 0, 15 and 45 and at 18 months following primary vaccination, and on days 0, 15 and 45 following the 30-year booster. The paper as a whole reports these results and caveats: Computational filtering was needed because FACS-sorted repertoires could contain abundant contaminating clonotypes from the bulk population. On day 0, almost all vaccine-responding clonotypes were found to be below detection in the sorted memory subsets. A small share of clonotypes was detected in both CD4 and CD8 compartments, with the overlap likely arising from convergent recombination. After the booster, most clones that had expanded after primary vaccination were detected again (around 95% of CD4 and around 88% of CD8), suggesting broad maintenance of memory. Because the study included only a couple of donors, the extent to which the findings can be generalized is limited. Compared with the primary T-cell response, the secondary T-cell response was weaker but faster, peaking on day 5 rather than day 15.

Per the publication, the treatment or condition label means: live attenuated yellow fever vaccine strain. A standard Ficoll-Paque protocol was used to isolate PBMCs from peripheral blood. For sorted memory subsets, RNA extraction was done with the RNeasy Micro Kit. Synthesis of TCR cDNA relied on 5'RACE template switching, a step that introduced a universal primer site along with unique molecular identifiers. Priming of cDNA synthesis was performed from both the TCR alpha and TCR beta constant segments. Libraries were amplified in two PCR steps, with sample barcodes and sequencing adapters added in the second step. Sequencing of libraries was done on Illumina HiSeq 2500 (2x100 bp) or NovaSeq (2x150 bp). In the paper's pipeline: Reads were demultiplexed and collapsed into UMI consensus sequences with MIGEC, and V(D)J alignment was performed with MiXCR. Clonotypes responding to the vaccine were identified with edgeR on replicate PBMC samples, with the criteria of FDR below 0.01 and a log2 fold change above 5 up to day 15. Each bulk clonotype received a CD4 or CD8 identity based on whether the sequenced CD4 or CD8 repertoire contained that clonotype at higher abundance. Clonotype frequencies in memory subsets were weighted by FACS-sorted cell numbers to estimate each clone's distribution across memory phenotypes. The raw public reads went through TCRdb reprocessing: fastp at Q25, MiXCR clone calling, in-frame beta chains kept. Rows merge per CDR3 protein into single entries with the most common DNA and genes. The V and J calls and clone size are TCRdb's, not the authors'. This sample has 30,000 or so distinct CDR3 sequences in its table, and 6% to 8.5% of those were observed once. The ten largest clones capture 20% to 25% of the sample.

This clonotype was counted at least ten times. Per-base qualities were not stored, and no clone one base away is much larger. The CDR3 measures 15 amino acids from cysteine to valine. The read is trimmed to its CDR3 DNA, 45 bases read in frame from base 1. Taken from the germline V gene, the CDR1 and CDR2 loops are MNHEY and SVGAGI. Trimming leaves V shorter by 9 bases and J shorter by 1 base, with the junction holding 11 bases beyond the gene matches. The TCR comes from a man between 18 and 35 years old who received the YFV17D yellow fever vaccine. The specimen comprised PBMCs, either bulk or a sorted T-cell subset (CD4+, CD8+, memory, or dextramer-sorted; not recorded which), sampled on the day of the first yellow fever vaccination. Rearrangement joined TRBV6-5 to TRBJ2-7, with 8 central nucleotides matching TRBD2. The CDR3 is CASPWPRGRSYEQYV. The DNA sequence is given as TGTGCCAGTCCCTGGCCTCGCGGGAGGTCCTACGAGCAGTACGTC.